The rows below give T cell receptor beta chains drawn from one sample of a study of T-cell memory formation after mild COVID-19. Using its own MiXCR run on the 5' RACE reads, TCRdb lists one record per CDR3 protein. The sample lists around 150,000 distinct CDR3 sequences, 25% to 40% seen once, with 12% in the top ten. Sequences were obtained from PBMCs or a T cell subset sorted from them (not recorded which). The receptors stem from an adult woman who had mild COVID-19 (a few samples of this study predate the infection). Cell type and time point are not known. The CDR3 runs from the conserved cysteine through the conserved F or W. A D gene is named only where the DNA matches it firmly. Not every row has a clone size; where given, it reads once, few, many or a size class.

V,size,D,J,DNA,CDR3
TRBV24-1,NA,TRBD1,TRBJ2-7,TGTGCCACCAGTGATACCGGACAGGCGATCTACGAGCAGTACTTC,CATSDTGQAIYEQYF
TRBV7-9,NA,TRBD1,TRBJ1-1,TGTGCCAGCAGCCCCCAGGGGGCGGGCACTGAAGCTTTCTTT,CASSPQGAGTEAFF
TRBV7-9,few,TRBD2,TRBJ2-3,TGTGCCAGCAGCCCCCTTTTAAGCGGGGGGTCAGGTGCGAGCACAGATACGCAGTATTTT,CASSPLLSGGSGASTDTQYF
TRBV12-3/TRBV12-4,NA,NA,TRBJ2-7,TGTGCCAGCAGTTTACAGTTGTACGAGCAGTACTTC,CASSLQLYEQYF
TRBV29-1,NA,NA,TRBJ2-7,TGCAGCGCTGCGCACAGCGTCGGGTACGAGCAGTACTTC,CSAAHSVGYEQYF
TRBV6-5,once,TRBD1,TRBJ2-1,TGTGCCAGCAGTGGGACCGGGACAGTGACCTACAATGAGCAGTTCTTC,CASSGTGTVTYNEQFF
TRBV7-2,NA,NA,TRBJ1-1,TGTGCCAGCAGCTTAGCTCAGGGTTTGGGGACAAACACTGAAGCTTTCTTT,CASSLAQGLGTNTEAFF
TRBV18,NA,TRBD1,TRBJ1-1,TGTGCCAGCTCACTAGACAGGGGGCGTTTGAACACTGAAGCTTTCTTT,CASSLDRGRLNTEAFF
TRBV7-9,NA,NA,TRBJ2-2,TGTGCCAGCAGCTTAGATCCCGGGGAGCTGTTTTTT,CASSLDPGELFF
TRBV9,NA,TRBD2,TRBJ2-1,TGTGCCAGCAGCGTAGGCGGGGGGGCGCACAATGAGCAGTTCTTC,CASSVGGGAHNEQFF
TRBV19,few,TRBD1,TRBJ2-1,TGTGCCAGTAGTGGCACCGGGACAGCGACAATCGGGCAGTTCTTC,CASSGTGTATIGQFF
TRBV12-3/TRBV12-4,NA,TRBD1,TRBJ2-3,TGTGCCAGCAGTTTTGGGACAGGGAGTGGAGATACGCAGTATTTT,CASSFGTGSGDTQYF
TRBV27,NA,NA,TRBJ2-2,TGTGCCAGCAGTCCCCGAGGGGGTGCGGGCACCGGGGAGCTGTTTTTT,CASSPRGGAGTGELFF
TRBV4-1,NA,NA,TRBJ2-3,TGCGCCAGCAGCCAGGGACTTCTTACTAGCACAGATACGCAGTATTTT,CASSQGLLTSTDTQYF
TRBV6-2/TRBV6-3,NA,NA,TRBJ2-5,TGTGCCAGCAGCTACGCGGAGAGGGAGACCCAGTACTTC,CASSYAERETQYF
TRBV24-1,NA,NA,TRBJ2-5,TGTGCCACCAGTGATGGAATAAGGGAGACCCAGTACTTC,CATSDGIRETQYF
TRBV19,NA,TRBD2,TRBJ2-1,TGTGCCAGTAGTAGGGGACTAGTCGATGAGCAGTTCTTC,CASSRGLVDEQFF
TRBV6-2/TRBV6-3,NA,NA,TRBJ1-2,TGTGCCAGCAGCCCAGGGATTGGCTACACCTTC,CASSPGIGYTF
TRBV9,NA,NA,TRBJ1-2,TGTGCCAGCAGCGTAGAGGGGAATTCGTTCTATGGCTACACCTTC,CASSVEGNSFYGYTF
TRBV29-1,NA,NA,TRBJ2-7,TGCAGCGTTTCCCAGCCTCAGGGAAGCTCCTACGAGCAGTACTTC,CSVSQPQGSSYEQYF
TRBV5-6,few,NA,TRBJ1-2,TGTGCCAGCAGCTTGATAGGTCAGCCCTACTATGGCTACACCTTC,CASSLIGQPYYGYTF
TRBV12-3/TRBV12-4,NA,NA,TRBJ2-1,TGTGCCAGCAGTTCCCGACCCTACTCCTACAATGAGCAGTTCTTC,CASSSRPYSYNEQFF